This T cell receptor (beta chain) emerged from a study of OX40 agonist ivuxolimab in advanced cancers. Study-wide background: The patients received ivuxolimab by intravenous route every 2 weeks at 0.01 to 10 mg/kg. Partial responses were achieved by three patients, one with hepatocellular carcinoma and two with cutaneous melanoma.

A remark on this clone: Its antigen is undetermined.

Study observations and caveats: Among the lowest levels of clonal expansion were found in partial responders at 0.1-3.0 mg/kg.

The germline V gene encodes CDR1 SEHNR and CDR2 FQNEAQ (reference sequence). The CDR3 consists of 15 residues. The V end lost 5 bases, the J end lost 10 bases, and 20 bases lay between the germline ends. Generated by immunoSEQ multiplex PCR, the TCRdb table keeps only in-frame clones and is missing some. The sample has some 130,000 clones; 85% to 95% are singletons. The TCR comes from an adult with an advanced solid tumor such as melanoma, head and neck, liver or kidney cancer. The specimen comprised CD4+ or CD8+ T cells sorted from blood, sampled in a trial of the OX40 agonist ivuxolimab. This chain uses TRBV7-9 with TRBJ1-4; tentative D call: TRBD1 (6 bases). Written as DNA, the CDR3 is TGTGCCAGCAGCGAAGGAGACAGGCCGGGGGGAAAACTGTTTTTT. It specifies CASSEGDRPGGKLFF.